Listed here are 17 T cell receptor beta chains from one sample, sequenced in a study of T cell repertoires in cytomegalovirus infection. TCRdb itself ran the reads through MiXCR, one entry per CDR3 protein. The sample holds over 450,000 distinct CDR3 sequences; 11% are singletons and the top ten take about 10%. The specimen sequenced was PBMCs. These receptors were obtained from a human donor in good health (CMV status not recorded). Some clones in this sample may be carry-over from other donors' samples.

This clonotype came up a few times. The V gene is TRBV7-9, the J gene TRBJ1-5; 7 nucleotides match TRBD1. J was trimmed by 3 bases and V by 2 bases; bases with no gene match: 4. The germline V gene encodes CDR1 SEHNR and CDR2 FQNEAQ (reference sequence). The CDR3 runs to 15 residues. This CDR3 is CASSLMGQSNQPQHF. The DNA for the CDR3 is TGTGCCAGCAGCTTAATGGGACAGTCCAATCAGCCCCAGCATTTT.

V and J are TRBV20-1 and TRBJ1-5; D remains ambiguous. Trimming removed 0 bases from V and 5 bases from J, with 5 bases in between. The germline V gene has CDR1 DFQATT and CDR2 SNEGSKA (reference sequence). There are 12 residues in the CDR3. CDR3 residues: CSARDNYQPQHF. The DNA of the CDR3 is TGCAGTGCTAGAGATAATTATCAGCCCCAGCATTTT.

The chain joins TRBV6-6 to TRBJ1-6; 7 bases match TRBD1. This CDR3 is built from 13 residues. After removal of 6 bases from V and 10 bases from J, the junction contained 6 bases not matched to a gene. CDR1 is MNHNY, CDR2 SVGAGI, per germline (reference sequence). The CDR3 region has the DNA TGTGCCAGCAGCACAGGGGAAGGGTCACCCCTCCACTTT. Protein sequence: CASSTGEGSPLHF.

This clonotype occurred many times. The chain combines TRBV7-6 with TRBJ1-4, with 7 bases lining up with TRBD1. The V segment lost 1 base and the J segment 4 bases; nucleotides outside the gene matches: 9. CDR3 length: 17 amino acids. Germline loops: CDR1 SGHVS, CDR2 FNYEAQ. The CDR3 loop is CASSLVARTGNNEKLFF. CDR3 coding DNA: TGTGCCAGCAGCTTAGTAGCTCGGACAGGCAATAATGAAAAACTGTTTTTT.

The genes are TRBV2 and TRBJ1-1; D possibly corresponds to TRBD1 (5 bases). The length of the CDR3 is 12 residues. CDR1 is SNHLY and CDR2 is FYNNEI in the germline V gene. Between the trimmed V and J ends, which lost 6 bases and 11 bases, there was a span of 16 bases. Here the CDR3 reads CASRVGHDAAFF. In DNA, the CDR3 is TGTGCCAGCAGAGTTGGACACGACGCGGCTTTCTTT.

This clonotype was observed many times. The CDR3 loop is CASSQKVAGELLAQHF. The CDR3 coding sequence is TGTGCCAGCAGCCAAAAGGTGGCAGGCGAGTTGTTGGCCCAGCATTTT. The chain links TRBV7-8 to TRBJ1-5; D unresolved. CDR1 is SGHVS, CDR2 FQNEAQ, per germline. The length of the CDR3 is 16 residues. V was trimmed by 5 bases and J by 11 bases, leaving 25 bases between them.

This clonotype occurred many times. This chain links TRBV19 with TRBJ1-1, with a possible D match to TRBD1 (5 bases). Trimming left V 9 bases short and J 1 base short, with 15 bases between. The CDR3 spans 14 residues. Germline V CDR1 and CDR2: LNHDA, SQIVND (reference sequence). CDR3 residues: CASRERTSNTEAFF. The CDR3 nucleotides read TGTGCCAGCAGGGAACGGACATCGAACACTGAAGCTTTCTTT.

At least ten counts were recorded for this clonotype. The J gene is TRBJ1-1, the V gene TRBV6-5, with D hard to call. CDR3 length: 17 amino acids. CDR1 MNHEY and CDR2 SVGAGI come from the germline V gene. V dropped 4 bases and J dropped 6 bases, with 24 bases sitting between them. CDR3 region: CASSSLSTKGGIAEAFF. As DNA, the CDR3 is TGTGCCAGCAGTTCCCTCTCAACGAAGGGAGGTATCGCTGAAGCTTTCTTT.

The J gene is TRBJ2-7, the V gene TRBV30, with D maybe TRBD2 (6 bases). Germline V CDR1 and CDR2: GTSNPN, SVGIG (reference sequence). V lost 4 bases and J lost 1, with 11 bases in between. The CDR3 consists of 13 residues. The CDR3 loop reads CAWIRDSSYEQYF. The CDR3 nucleotides are TGTGCCTGGATTCGGGACTCGTCCTACGAGCAGTACTTC.

This clonotype was seen at least ten times. The chain is built from TRBV7-2 and TRBJ1-4, with unresolved D. The CDR3 covers 14 residues. Germline V gives CDR1 SGHTA, CDR2 FQGNSA. V gave up 5 bases and J gave up 8 bases, with 15 bases separating them. In DNA, the CDR3 is TGTGCCAGCAGCCCGGACCGAGGTGGAGAAAAACTGTTTTTT. This translates into CASSPDRGGEKLFF.

There are many counts of this clonotype. The DNA of the CDR3 is TGTGCCAGCAGTTTAGGGGGGCACTACGAGCAGTACTTC. Protein product: CASSLGGHYEQYF. The chain links TRBV12-3 or TRBV12-4 to TRBJ2-7; TRBD1 might be the D (6 bases). This CDR3 is built from 13 residues. V was pared by 1 base and J by 3 bases, with 7 bases between.

This clonotype was counted ten times or more. This chain connects TRBV6-1 to TRBJ2-5; a possible D gene is TRBD1 (5 bases). Germline-derived CDR1 and CDR2 are MNHNS and SASEGT. CDR3 length: 13 amino acids. Trimming left V 7 bases short and J 5 bases short, with 14 bases between. Here the CDR3 reads CASTQGVGETQYF. DNA of the CDR3: TGTGCCAGCACTCAAGGGGTAGGGGAGACCCAGTACTTC.

This clonotype was found many times. This rearrangement joins TRBV7-2 to TRBJ2-1, with D perhaps matching TRBD2 (5 bases). The CDR3 is made up of 12 amino acids. Germline V gives CDR1 SGHTA, CDR2 FQGNSA. V shed 1 base and J shed 16 bases, with 14 bases lying between them. The DNA of the CDR3 is TGTGCCAGCAGCTTAGAGTGGGGTGGAGGATTCTTC. Residues: CASSLEWGGGFF.

Only a few counts were recorded for this clonotype. The V call is TRBV3-1, the J call TRBJ1-6; D is uncertain. The germline gives CDR1 LGHDT, CDR2 YNNKEL (reference sequence). V lost 3 bases to trimming and J lost 7 bases, with 22 bases between them. The CDR3 has 18 amino acids. CDR3 sequence: CASSHLPRGPGLNSPLHF. In DNA, the CDR3 is TGTGCCAGCAGCCACCTCCCTCGAGGTCCAGGATTAAATTCACCCCTCCACTTT.

The chain uses TRBV20-1 and TRBJ2-3; D may correspond to TRBD1 or TRBD2 (6 bases each). Germline CDR1 reads DFQATT; CDR2 reads SNEGSKA (reference sequence). Deletions cut 5 bases from V and 5 bases from J, with 14 bases between. The CDR3 totals 13 residues. The CDR3 region has the DNA TGCAGTGCTGAAACAGGGCGGGAAGATACGCAGTATTTT. Translation: CSAETGREDTQYF.

The rearrangement uses TRBV7-9 and TRBJ2-5, with 9 positions matching TRBD1. CDR3 length: 16 residues. Germline CDR1 reads SEHNR; CDR2 reads FQNEAQ (reference sequence). J gave up 4 bases and V 4 bases, and 10 bases lay outside the gene matches. CDR3 loop: CASSWLGTGFGETQYF. The DNA of the CDR3 is TGTGCCAGCAGCTGGTTGGGGACAGGGTTTGGAGAGACCCAGTACTTC.

This clonotype was found a few times. V gene TRBV14 combines with J gene TRBJ1-2; no reliable D call. V was trimmed by 0 bases and J by 12 bases, leaving 17 bases between them. CDR1 is SGHDN and CDR2 is FVKESK in the germline V gene. This CDR3 has 14 amino acids. The CDR3 here is CASSQDLAPSGHTF. The CDR3 region has the DNA TGTGCCAGCAGCCAAGATTTGGCCCCTAGCGGCCACACCTTC.